These 19 T cell receptor beta chains came from one sample sequenced in a study of molecular identifiers for immune sequencing clone quantification. TCRdb reanalysed the PCR reads using MiXCR and keeps one entry per CDR3 protein. This table holds approximately 680,000 distinct CDR3 sequences, about 25% found once. What was sequenced was naive CD8+ T cells from blood, with Jurkat cell RNA spiked in. The subset here: FACS-sorted CD8+CD4-CCR7+CD45RA+ naive T cells. The receptors were sampled from a human donor in good health. Some libraries in this study had Jurkat cell RNA spiked in.

This chain links TRBV4-3 with TRBJ2-1; 9 nucleotides agree with TRBD2. Germline CDR1 reads LGHNA; CDR2 reads YSLEER. Losses at the gene ends were 0 bases for V and 3 bases for J; bases not matched to a gene: 3. CDR3 size: 16 residues. CDR3 DNA sequence: TGCGCCAGCAGCCAAGAGCTAGCGGGATTCTACAATGAGCAGTTCTTC. This codes for CASSQELAGFYNEQFF.

The chain uses TRBV11-2 and TRBJ1-2; D is perhaps TRBD1 (5 bases). The V gene's germline CDR1 is SGHAT and CDR2 FQNNGV. This CDR3 region has 13 residues. V lost 3 bases, J lost 6 bases, and 11 bases lay in between. The CDR3 coding sequence is TGTGCCAGCAGCTTGACAGCGAAGAATGGCTACACCTTC. Encoded protein: CASSLTAKNGYTF.

This clonotype was observed a few times. A much larger clone sits a single nucleotide away, making a read error possible. The rearrangement links TRBV5-1 to TRBJ2-2, with D perhaps TRBD1 (5 bases). Germline CDR1 SGHRS, CDR2 YFSETQ. CDR3 length equals 15 residues. This CDR3 reads CASSWMDKNTRELFF. The DNA of the CDR3 is TGCGCCAGCAGCTGGATGGACAAGAACACCAGGGAGCTGTTTTTT.

This clonotype was seen many times. The V and J genes are TRBV9 and TRBJ2-7, with D perhaps TRBD1 or TRBD2 (5 bases each). The CDR3 is 13 amino acids. V gave up 3 bases and J gave up 2 bases, with 9 bases separating them. Germline loops: CDR1 SGDLS, CDR2 YYNGEE. The CDR3 is CASSGDGTYEQYF. The CDR3 region has the DNA TGTGCCAGCAGCGGGGACGGAACCTACGAGCAGTACTTC.

The chain is built from TRBV27 and TRBJ2-7; 7 nucleotides align to TRBD1. The CDR3 length is 14 residues. Germline V gene data show CDR1 as MNHEY and CDR2 as SMNVEV (reference sequence). V gave up 3 bases and J gave up 2 bases; unmatched junction bases: 4. The chain's CDR3 is CASSFGTDPYEQYF. CDR3 coding DNA: TGTGCCAGCAGTTTTGGGACAGACCCCTACGAGCAGTACTTC.

This clonotype was detected only a few times. V gene TRBV29-1 combines with J gene TRBJ2-2; D perhaps matches TRBD1 (5 bases). Looked up from germline, CDR1 is SQVTM and CDR2 is ANQGSEA. Trimming stripped 3 bases from V and 4 bases from J, with 9 bases between. The CDR3 is made up of 13 amino acids. This CDR3 reads CSVDRASTGELFF. The CDR3 bases are TGCAGCGTTGACAGGGCGAGCACCGGGGAGCTGTTTTTT.

This clonotype has ten or more counts. V and J are TRBV12-3 or TRBV12-4 and TRBJ1-2; D call uncertain. This CDR3 is 13 amino acids long. V dropped 3 bases and J dropped 5 bases, with 10 bases sitting between them. DNA for the CDR3: TGTGCCAGCAGTTTCGCTCTGAATTATGGCTACACCTTC. Translation gives CASSFALNYGYTF.

This clonotype was detected a few times. The chain carries TRBV28 and TRBJ2-7; possible D gene TRBD1, 8 bases. Germline CDR1 and CDR2: MDHEN and SYDVKM. The ends were cut back, 5 bases at V and 3 bases at J, with 14 bases in the middle. The CDR3 contains 14 residues. The CDR3 reads CASSENRGGYEQYF. In DNA, the CDR3 is TGTGCCAGCAGTGAGAACAGGGGGGGCTACGAGCAGTACTTC.

Comments on this clonotype: A read error may account for a junction end that differs from germline. The chain joins TRBV20-1 to TRBJ2-7; 7 bases match TRBD2. Germline V CDR1 and CDR2: DFQATT, SNEGSKA (reference sequence). The CDR3 totals 15 residues. The CDR3 here is CGAGTNGSPMYAPSF. CDR3 in DNA: TGCGGTGCCGGGACTAACGGATCCCCCATGTACGCGCCGTCCTTC.

This clonotype was seen ten or more times. The chain couples TRBV29-1 to TRBJ1-5; 9 bases are a match to TRBD1. CDR1 is SQVTM and CDR2 is ANQGSEA in the germline V gene. The CDR3 contains 13 residues. Losses at the gene ends were 4 bases for V and 6 bases for J; bases not matched to a gene: 4. This CDR3 is CSVATGGGQPQHF. DNA for the CDR3: TGCAGCGTTGCTACAGGGGGCGGTCAGCCCCAGCATTTT. Full variable domain (missing parts from reference TRBV29-1 and TRBJ1-5): SAVISQKPSRDICQRGTSLTIQCQVDSQVTMMFWYRQQPGQSLTLIATANQGSEATYESGFVIDKFPISRPNLTFSTLTVSNMSPEDSSIYLCSVATGGGQPQHFGDGTRLSIL.

A note on this clonotype: One junction end disagrees with the germline gene, perhaps due to a read error. V is TRBV5-6 and J is TRBJ1-1; D gene ambiguous. This CDR3 has 15 amino acids. Germline V CDR1 and CDR2: SGHDT, YYEEEE. CDR3 nucleotides: TGTGCCAGCAGCCCCTCGATCGGATTGAACACTGAAGCTTCCTTT. Translated, it gives CASSPSIGLNTEASF.

This clonotype was seen only a few times. This chain links TRBV6-1 with TRBJ1-2; possible D gene TRBD1, 5 bases. The CDR3 runs to 15 residues. Germline assignment: CDR1 MNHNS and CDR2 SASEGT. V dropped 3 bases and J dropped 6 bases, with 17 bases sitting between them. CDR3 DNA: TGTGCCAGCAGTGATTGGTCGCAAGGGGAGAATGGCTACACCTTC. This translates into CASSDWSQGENGYTF.

In its sample, this clonotype was seen many times. J is TRBJ2-3 and V is TRBV7-6; TRBD2 aligns across 8 bases. Trimming cost V 0 bases and J 1 base; bases outside gene matches: 3. The CDR3 is 16 amino acids. Germline V lookup: CDR1 SGHVS, CDR2 FNYEAQ. The DNA for the CDR3 is TGTGCCAGCAGCTTAGCCCCAGCGGGGGGCACAGATACGCAGTATTTT. The encoded protein is CASSLAPAGGTDTQYF.

This clonotype was found many times. CDR3 DNA: TGTGCCAGCAGCCAGGAGCGGACAGGGGTCTCAGGCACTGAAGCTTTCTTT. Encoded protein: CASSQERTGVSGTEAFF. The rearrangement uses TRBV4-2 and TRBJ1-1, with TRBD1 matching over 9 bases. Trimming cost V 3 bases and J 4 bases; bases outside gene matches: 12. This CDR3 comprises 17 residues. Looked up from germline, CDR1 is LGHNA and CDR2 is YNFKEQ.

Concerning this clonotype itself: Possible read error: a much larger clone is one base away. The chain employs TRBV7-2 and TRBJ2-1, with 8 bases fitting TRBD1. Germline V gene lookup returns CDR1 SGHTA and CDR2 FQGNSA. The CDR3 has 17 amino acids. V lost 5 bases to trimming and J lost 4 bases; unmatched junction nucleotides: 13. The CDR3 loop reads CASSARGRRSLYNEQFF. CDR3 DNA: TGTGCCAGCAGCGCCAGGGGGCGGAGGAGCCTTTACAATGAGCAGTTCTTC.

This chain links TRBV7-8 with TRBJ1-2; weak D call: TRBD1 (6 bases). Germline assignment: CDR1 SGHVS and CDR2 FQNEAQ. This CDR3 is built from 15 residues. V lost 0 bases and J 2 bases, leaving 10 bases between the germline ends. The CDR3 protein is CASSLAAGQNYGYTF. DNA for the CDR3: TGTGCCAGCAGCTTAGCCGCCGGACAGAACTATGGCTACACCTTC.

Points on this clonotype: A read error is possible here, since a much larger clone lies one base away. V and J are TRBV7-2 and TRBJ1-1, with TRBD1 identical over 7 bases. The CDR3 covers 15 residues. Germline V gene lookup returns CDR1 SGHTA and CDR2 FQGNSA. The CDR3 region has the DNA TGTGCCAGCACCGAATGGGAGGGGGCCGGCACTGAAGCTATCTTT. Translated: CASTEWEGAGTEAIF.

In its sample, this clonotype was seen many times. The rearrangement links TRBV9 to TRBJ2-2; no clear D. Trimming took off 2 bases at V and 6 bases at J, with 8 bases between the two ends. CDR3 length: 13 residues. The V gene's germline CDR1 is SGDLS and CDR2 YYNGEE. The CDR3 sequence: CASSVSTPGELFF. The CDR3 nucleotides read TGTGCCAGCAGCGTCAGTACCCCCGGGGAGCTGTTTTTT.

The chain has TRBV29-1 and TRBJ2-7; 10 nucleotides agree with TRBD2. CDR1 is SQVTM, CDR2 ANQGSEA, per germline. Unmatched junction bases numbered 5, after V lost 4 bases and J lost 2 bases. The CDR3 is 14 residues long. The CDR3 spells CSVVALAGAYEQYF. CDR3 bases: TGCAGCGTTGTGGCTCTAGCGGGAGCCTACGAGCAGTACTTC.